This passage covers 5 T cell receptor beta chains from one sample sequenced in a study of CD8 T cells in Susac syndrome. An amount of RNA that ranged from roughly 0.5 to 1 ug was reverse transcribed with random hexamers. TCRdb independently ran MiXCR on the immunoSEQ multiplex PCR reads; one entry per CDR3 protein. The data show some 75,000 distinct CDR3 sequences, with under 95% seen just once and around 0.45% held by the top ten. Sequences were obtained from CD8+ T cells from PBMCs. The receptors were gathered from a human donor with Susac syndrome.

This chain links TRBV11-2 with TRBJ2-1; weak D call: TRBD1 (6 bases). The CDR3 consists of 17 residues. The germline V gene encodes CDR1 SGHAT and CDR2 FQNNGV. V was pared by 2 bases and J by 2 bases, with 16 bases between. The CDR3 loop reads CASSLWPLDSPYNEQFF. CDR3 in DNA: TGTGCCAGCAGCTTATGGCCCTTGGACAGTCCCTACAATGAGCAGTTCTTC.

The V and J genes are TRBV10-3 and TRBJ2-7; 9 nucleotides agree with TRBD2. V was clipped by 2 bases and J by 2 bases; unmatched bases: 1. This CDR3 is built from 14 residues. CDR1 is ENHRY, CDR2 SYGVKD, per germline. The CDR3 loop reads CAISEAGGPYEQYF. The CDR3 DNA follows: TGTGCCATCAGTGAGGCGGGAGGGCCCTACGAGCAGTACTTC.

This CDR3 is CASSLGGILYEQYF. CDR3 DNA: TGTGCCAGCAGCTTAGGGGGGATACTCTACGAGCAGTACTTC. The chain joins TRBV11-2 to TRBJ2-7; D may match TRBD1 or TRBD2 (5 bases each). This CDR3 region has 14 residues. The germline V and J ends were trimmed by 1 base and 3 bases, with 10 bases remaining between them. The germline V gene has CDR1 SGHAT and CDR2 FQNNGV.

The gene calls are TRBV12-3 or TRBV12-4 and TRBJ2-2; D not certain. V was clipped by 3 bases and J by 8 bases, with 16 bases between them. The CDR3 extends over 15 amino acids. The CDR3 is CASSFHLQNAGELFF. As DNA, the CDR3 is TGTGCCAGCAGTTTCCATCTGCAGAACGCGGGGGAGCTGTTTTTT.

The count of this clonotype is one. This rearrangement joins TRBV6-6 to TRBJ2-7; a weak D match, TRBD1 (6 bases). V was trimmed by 11 bases and J by 0 bases, leaving 17 bases between them. This CDR3 has 14 amino acids. Germline lookup yields CDR1 MNHNY and CDR2 SVGAGI (reference sequence). This CDR3 reads CASTRDISSYEQYF. The CDR3 region has the DNA TGTGCCTCCACAAGGGACATCAGCTCCTACGAGCAGTACTTC.